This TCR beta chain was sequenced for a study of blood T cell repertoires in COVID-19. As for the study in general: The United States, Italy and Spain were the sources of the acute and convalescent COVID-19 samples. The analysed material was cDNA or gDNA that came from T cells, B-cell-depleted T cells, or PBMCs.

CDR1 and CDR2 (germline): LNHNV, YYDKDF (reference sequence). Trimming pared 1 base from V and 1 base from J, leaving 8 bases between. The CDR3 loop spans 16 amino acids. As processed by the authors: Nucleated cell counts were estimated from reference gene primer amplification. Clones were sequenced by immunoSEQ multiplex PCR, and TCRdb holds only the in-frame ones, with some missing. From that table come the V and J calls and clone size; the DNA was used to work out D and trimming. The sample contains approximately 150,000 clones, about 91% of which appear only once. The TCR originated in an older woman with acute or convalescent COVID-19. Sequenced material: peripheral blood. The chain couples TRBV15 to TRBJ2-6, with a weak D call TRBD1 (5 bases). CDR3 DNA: TGTGCCACCAGCAGAGGCGGACAATCTGGGGCCAACGTCCTGACTTTC. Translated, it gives CATSRGGQSGANVLTF. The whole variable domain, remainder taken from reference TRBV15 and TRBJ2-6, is DAMVIQNPRYQVTQFGKPVTLSCSQTLNHNVMYWYQQKSSQAPKLLFHYYDKDFNNEADTPDNFQSRRPNTSFCFLDIRSPGLGDTAMYLCATSRGGQSGANVLTFGAGSRLTVL.